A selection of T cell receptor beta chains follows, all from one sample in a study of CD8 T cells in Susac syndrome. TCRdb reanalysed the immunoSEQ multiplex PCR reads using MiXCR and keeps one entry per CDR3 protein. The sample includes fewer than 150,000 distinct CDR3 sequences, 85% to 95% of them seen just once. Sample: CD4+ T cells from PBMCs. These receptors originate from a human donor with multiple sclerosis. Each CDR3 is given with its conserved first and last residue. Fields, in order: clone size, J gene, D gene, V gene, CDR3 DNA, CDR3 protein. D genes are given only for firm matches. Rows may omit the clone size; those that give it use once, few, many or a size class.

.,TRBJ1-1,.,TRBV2,TGTGCCAGCGGGGTAAAGACGGCGAAGTACCGGGCTTTCTTT,CASGVKTAKYRAFF
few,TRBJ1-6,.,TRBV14,TGTGCCAGCAGCCAAGGTTACTCCTATAATTCACCCCTCCACTTT,CASSQGYSYNSPLHF
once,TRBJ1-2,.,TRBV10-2,TGCGCCAGCAGTGAGAGGAATTATGGCTACACCTTC,CASSERNYGYTF
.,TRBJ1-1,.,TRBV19,TGTGCCAGTAGATTTCGCGGAGGCACTGAAGCTTTCTTT,CASRFRGGTEAFF
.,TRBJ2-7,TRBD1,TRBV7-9,TGTGCCAGCAGCTTATTCGGGACAGCCTCCTACGAGCAGTACTTC,CASSLFGTASYEQYF
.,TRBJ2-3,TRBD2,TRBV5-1,TGCGCCAGCAGCGTCCAGCGGGGGGGCCATAGCACAGATACGCAGTATTTT,CASSVQRGGHSTDTQYF
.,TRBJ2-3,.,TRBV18,TGTGCCAGCTCACCACCGGGGGTCGGCACAGATACGCAGTATTTT,CASSPPGVGTDTQYF
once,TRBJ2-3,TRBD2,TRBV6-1,TGTGCCAGCAGTGCGGGGGGGACTAGCGGTAGCACAGATACGCAGTATTTT,CASSAGGTSGSTDTQYF
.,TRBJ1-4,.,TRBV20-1,TGCAGTGCTAGAAGGCCGGGGGAAAAACTGTTTTTT,CSARRPGEKLFF
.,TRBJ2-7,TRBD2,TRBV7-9,TGTGCCAGCACCCCGGGGGGGGCCCCCTACGAGCAGTACTTC,CASTPGGAPYEQYF